One and the same sample provided the 20 T cell receptor beta chains below, sequenced in a study of early T cells in non-severe SARS-CoV-2 infection. TCRdb re-called the 5' RACE reads with MiXCR, one entry per CDR3 protein. The repertoire holds tens of thousands of distinct CDR3 sequences, with about 10% as singletons. What was sequenced was whole blood. The receptors shown here come from an adult who was a healthcare worker with PCR-confirmed SARS-CoV-2 infection or an uninfected control (not recorded which).

Many counts were recorded for this clonotype. The chain has TRBV18 and TRBJ1-1, with D unresolved. The CDR3 covers 14 residues. Trimming pared 0 bases from V and 3 bases from J, leaving 8 bases between. CDR1 KGHSH and CDR2 LQKENI come from the germline V gene. The CDR3 loop reads CASSPPSTHTEAFF. In DNA, the CDR3 is TGTGCCAGCTCACCACCTAGTACCCACACTGAAGCTTTCTTT.

Ten or more counts support this clonotype. The J gene is TRBJ1-4, the V gene TRBV7-8; D unclear. The V and J ends lost 1 base and 9 bases respectively, with 15 bases between them. Germline loops: CDR1 SGHVS, CDR2 FQNEAQ. This CDR3 region has 15 residues. The CDR3 DNA is TGTGCCAGCAGCTTAGTGGAAGGGCTGGATAAAAAACTGTTTTTT. This gives the protein CASSLVEGLDKKLFF.

The V call is TRBV5-1, the J call TRBJ2-5, with D unresolved. The CDR3 has 14 amino acids. Germline assignment: CDR1 SGHRS and CDR2 YFSETQ. V lost 2 bases and J lost 5, with 13 bases in between. The CDR3 DNA sequence: TGCGCCAGCAGCTTCCCCGGTGCGAGGGAGACCCAGTACTTC. Protein sequence: CASSFPGARETQYF.

Only a few counts were recorded for this clonotype. CDR3 sequence reads: CASSPPSGAYNEQFF. The CDR3 nucleotides read TGTGCCAGCAGCCCCCCAAGCGGCGCCTACAATGAGCAGTTCTTC. The chain couples TRBV12-3 or TRBV12-4 to TRBJ2-1; D might be TRBD2 (5 bases). The ends were cut back, 6 bases at V and 2 bases at J, with 14 bases in the middle. CDR3 length: 15 amino acids.

This clonotype was observed at least ten times. V is TRBV3-1 and J is TRBJ1-2; D may be TRBD1 (5 bases). The CDR3 sequence is 14 residues long. Germline CDR1 LGHDT, CDR2 YNNKEL (reference sequence). Trimming took 0 bases from V and 7 from J, leaving 12 bases between them. CDR3 protein: CASSQDFQGSGYTF. CDR3 sequence (DNA): TGTGCCAGCAGCCAAGATTTCCAGGGTAGTGGCTACACCTTC. The full variable domain, with the rest looked up from reference TRBV3-1 and TRBJ1-2, is DTAVSQTPKYLVTQMGNDKSIKCEQNLGHDTMYWYKQDSKKFLKIMFSYNNKELIINETVPNRFSPKSPDKAHLNLHINSLELGDSAVYFCASSQDFQGSGYTFGSGTRLTVV.

The genes are TRBV2 and TRBJ2-1, with 7 bases that match TRBD2. The CDR3 consists of 13 residues. The J segment lost 6 bases and the V segment lost 2 bases, leaving 1 base of the junction unmatched. Per the germline V gene, CDR1 is SNHLY and CDR2 is FYNNEI. The CDR3 reads CASSEIAGNEQFF. DNA of the CDR3: TGTGCCAGCAGTGAAATAGCGGGCAATGAGCAGTTCTTC.

A few counts support this clonotype. V and J are TRBV11-2 and TRBJ2-1; 10 bases map to TRBD2. This CDR3 spans 16 amino acids. Looked up from germline, CDR1 is SGHAT and CDR2 is FQNNGV. The J segment lost 8 bases and the V segment lost 2 bases, leaving 9 bases of the junction unmatched. The CDR3 bases are TGTGCCAGCAGCTTATTGGCTAGCGGGAGAGTTGATGAGCAGTTCTTC. Translation: CASSLLASGRVDEQFF. The whole variable domain, filled in from reference TRBV11-2 and TRBJ2-1, reads EAGVAQSPRYKIIEKRQSVAFWCNPISGHATLYWYQQILGQGPKLLIQFQNNGVVDDSQLPKDRFSAERLKGVDSTLKIQPAKLEDSAVYLCASSLLASGRVDEQFFGPGTRLTVL.

The chain recombines TRBV19 with TRBJ2-7; possible D gene TRBD2, 6 bases. V lost 5 bases to trimming and J lost 1 base, with 12 bases between them. Per germline, CDR1 LNHDA and CDR2 SQIVND (reference sequence). CDR3 length: 14 residues. The CDR3 coding sequence is TGTGCCAGTAGTCTCGGGAGTTCTTCCTACGAGCAGTACTTC. Translating gives CASSLGSSSYEQYF.

The chain links TRBV7-9 to TRBJ1-1; maybe TRBD1 (5 bases). The germline CDR1 and CDR2 sequences are SEHNR and FQNEAQ (reference sequence). The CDR3 is made up of 14 amino acids. Trimming stripped 5 bases from V and 4 bases from J, with 14 bases between. For the CDR3, the DNA is TGTGCCAGCAGCCAAATTCGGGGCACCACTGAAGCTTTCTTT. Translated: CASSQIRGTTEAFF.

The rearrangement links TRBV6-5 to TRBJ2-7; D may match TRBD1 or TRBD2 (6 bases each). This CDR3 comprises 15 residues. V shed 2 bases and J shed 2 bases, with 13 bases lying between them. Per germline, CDR1 MNHEY and CDR2 SVGAGI. CDR3 DNA sequence: TGTGCCAGCAGTTACGAGGGGGGCCTGACCTACGAGCAGTACTTC. Residues: CASSYEGGLTYEQYF.

This clonotype was seen a few times. The genes are TRBV5-6 and TRBJ2-3, with a weak D call TRBD1 (5 bases). The germline CDR1 and CDR2 sequences are SGHDT and YYEEEE. V shed 1 base and J shed 0 bases, with 12 bases lying between them. The CDR3 has 16 residues. The CDR3 region has the DNA TGTGCCAGCAGCTTGCCACAGGCCCCTAGCACAGATACGCAGTATTTT. Encoded protein: CASSLPQAPSTDTQYF.

This clonotype was recorded a few times. The gene calls are TRBV10-2 and TRBJ1-2; D might be TRBD1 (5 bases). This CDR3 has 11 residues. Trimming pared 8 bases from V and 8 bases from J, leaving 12 bases between. Germline values: CDR1 WSHSY, CDR2 SAAADI. CDR3 region: CASGEGIGYTF. CDR3 coding DNA: TGCGCCAGCGGGGAGGGGATCGGCTACACCTTC.

This clonotype was detected many times. The J gene is TRBJ1-1, the V gene TRBV9, with TRBD1 as a possible D gene (6 bases). This CDR3 spans 15 amino acids. Germline CDR1 is SGDLS and CDR2 is YYNGEE. Trimming pared 3 bases from V and 2 bases from J, leaving 14 bases between. The chain's CDR3 is CASSAALGANTEAFF. The DNA of the CDR3 is TGTGCCAGCAGCGCAGCTTTGGGGGCTAACACTGAAGCTTTCTTT.

Only a few counts were recorded for this clonotype. The chain couples TRBV5-5 to TRBJ2-5, with TRBD1 matching over 10 bases. The V gene end was trimmed by 3 bases and the J gene end by 4 bases; junction bases not matched to a gene: 6. Germline lookup yields CDR1 SGHKS and CDR2 YYEKEE (reference sequence). CDR3 length: 15 residues. The CDR3 reads CASSWGTGVSETQYF. For the CDR3, the DNA is TGTGCCAGCAGCTGGGGGACAGGGGTATCAGAGACCCAGTACTTC.

A few counts support this clonotype. The genes are TRBV6-6 and TRBJ1-2, with no clear D. Germline values: CDR1 MNHNY, CDR2 SVGAGI (reference sequence). There are 13 residues in the CDR3. V lost 7 bases, J lost 0 bases, and 9 bases lay in between. The CDR3 region is CASIREANYGYTF. DNA for the CDR3: TGTGCCAGCATTCGCGAGGCTAACTATGGCTACACCTTC.

On this clonotype: A much more abundant neighbour one base away suggests this may be a read error. This chain connects TRBV20-1 to TRBJ2-3, with 9 bases lining up with TRBD1. The CDR3 spans 12 residues. The ends lost 8 bases at V and 6 bases at J; junction bases unmatched: 6. Germline assignment: CDR1 DFQATT and CDR2 SNEGSKA (reference sequence). CDR3 in amino acids: CSTNRGLDTQYF. As DNA, the CDR3 is TGCAGTACAAACAGGGGGCTGGATACGCAGTATTTT.

The chain has TRBV13 and TRBJ2-1, with no clear D. V lost 1 base, J lost 0 bases, and 10 bases lay in between. CDR1 is PRHDT, CDR2 FYEKMQ, per germline (reference sequence). There are 16 residues in the CDR3. This chain's CDR3 is CASSLVPRSSYNEQFF. Written as DNA, the CDR3 is TGTGCCAGCAGCTTAGTCCCCAGGAGCTCCTACAATGAGCAGTTCTTC.

Comment on this clonotype: Given a much more abundant clone one base away, this may be a read error. The J gene is TRBJ2-3, the V gene TRBV7-2; D is ambiguous. The germline V gene has CDR1 SGHTA and CDR2 FQGNSA. Trimming took 5 bases from V and 4 from J, leaving 16 bases between them. This CDR3 has 15 amino acids. This CDR3 reads CASSPLSASADTQYF. The CDR3 DNA follows: TGTGCCAGCAGCCCACTGTCGGCAAGCGCAGATACGCAGTATTTT.

The sample holds a few counts of this clonotype. The CDR3 DNA reads TGTGCTGGATCAAGAGAGGCCGGGACCCAGTACTTC. Translation: CAGSREAGTQYF. This chain links TRBV6-2 or TRBV6-3 with TRBJ2-5; unclear D gene. Germline loops: CDR1 MNHEY, CDR2 SVGEGT. CDR3 size: 12 residues.

The sample holds many counts of this clonotype. The V call is TRBV7-9, the J call TRBJ1-2; 7 bases match TRBD1. V gave up 1 base and J gave up 8 bases; unmatched junction bases: 10. The CDR3 has 15 amino acids. Germline CDR1 is SEHNR and CDR2 is FQNEAQ (reference sequence). CDR3 residues: CASSLGSGGRDGYTF. CDR3 in DNA: TGTGCCAGCAGCTTAGGATCAGGGGGAAGAGACGGCTACACCTTC. Filled out from reference TRBV7-9 and TRBJ1-2, the complete variable domain reads DTGVSQNPRHKITKRGQNVTFRCDPISEHNRLYWYRQTLGQGPEFLTYFQNEAQLEKSRLLSDRFSAERPKGSFSTLEIQRTEQGDSAMYLCASSLGSGGRDGYTFGSGTRLTVV.